This T cell receptor (beta chain) comes out of a study of cytomegalovirus exposure and HLA in healthy donors. Findings of the study overall: Later analysis found that TCR beta chains associated with HLA were more clonally expanded than other, equally common chains. Across all donors, roughly uniform sequencing depth was an assumption of the presence/absence analyses.

A multiplex PCR was run with 60 Vbeta primers and 13 Jbeta primers. TCRdb's table, derived via immunoSEQ multiplex PCR, lists solely in-frame clones and lacks some. The sample consists of some 150,000 clones, over 65% of them appearing once. Comments on this clone: Its matching antigen is unknown.

This sequence was found in a female donor in good health and CMV-seropositive. Source material: PBMCs.

This CDR3 is CASSDRVENIQYF. The DNA for the CDR3 is TGTGCCAGCAGCGACAGGGTAGAAAACATTCAGTACTTC. The chain couples TRBV28 to TRBJ2-4; 7 bases line up with TRBD1. Germline CDR1 reads MDHEN; CDR2 reads SYDVKM. CDR3 length equals 13 residues. Trimming cost V 6 bases and J 5 bases; bases outside gene matches: 4.